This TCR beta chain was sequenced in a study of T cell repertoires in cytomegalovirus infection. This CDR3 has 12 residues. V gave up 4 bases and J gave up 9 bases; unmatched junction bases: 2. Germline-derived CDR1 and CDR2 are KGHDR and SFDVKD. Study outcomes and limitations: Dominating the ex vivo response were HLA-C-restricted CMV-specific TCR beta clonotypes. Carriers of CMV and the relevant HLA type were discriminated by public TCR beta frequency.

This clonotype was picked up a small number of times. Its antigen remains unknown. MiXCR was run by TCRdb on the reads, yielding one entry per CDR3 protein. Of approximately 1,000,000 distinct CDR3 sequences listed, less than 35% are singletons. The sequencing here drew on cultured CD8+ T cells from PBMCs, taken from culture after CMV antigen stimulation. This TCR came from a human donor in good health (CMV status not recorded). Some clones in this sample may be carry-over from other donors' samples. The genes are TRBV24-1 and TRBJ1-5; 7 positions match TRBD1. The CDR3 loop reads CATSDQGGPQHF. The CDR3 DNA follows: TGTGCCACCAGTGACCAGGGGGGGCCCCAGCATTTT.